The 32 T cell receptor beta chains given below trace back to one sample, sequenced in a study of regulatory and conventional T cells in RAG deficiency. The sorted conventional CD4+ T cells were CD25-low and CD127-high, with genomic DNA sequenced. The method was immunoSEQ multiplex PCR; TCRdb's version includes in-frame clones alone and lacks a portion of them. The table includes about 50,000 clones, 85% to 90% detected once. These sequences were also reported in another study, on regulatory T cells. In that study: The primer mix had 52 TRBV and 13 TRBJ primers.

The sequenced sample consisted of CD4+ effector T cells sorted from blood. These receptors were taken from a human donor in good health.

The chain combines TRBV7-6 with TRBJ1-1, with D maybe TRBD1 (6 bases). This CDR3 spans 16 amino acids. V was clipped by 4 bases and J by 1 base, with 16 bases between them. Germline V gives CDR1 SGHVS, CDR2 FNYEAQ. This CDR3 reads CASSSGPPTGNTEAFF. The CDR3 DNA reads as TGTGCCAGCAGCTCAGGGCCCCCGACAGGGAACACTGAAGCTTTCTTT.

Comment on this clone: A junction boundary mismatches the germline segment, possibly from a read error. This chain joins TRBV4-3 and TRBJ2-7; the D gene is possibly TRBD2 (6 bases). The CDR3 consists of 14 residues. CDR1 and CDR2 (germline): LGHNA, YSLEER. CDR3: CASSQDEVAVASDF. CDR3 sequence (DNA): TGCGCCAGCAGCCAAGACGAAGTAGCGGTGGCAAGCGACTTC.

The rearrangement uses TRBV23-1 and TRBJ1-4; D gene uncertain. TRBV23-1 counts as an open reading frame of uncertain function. The CDR3 contains 14 residues. V dropped 4 bases and J dropped 0 bases, with 6 bases sitting between them. The CDR3 region has the DNA TGCGCCAGCAGTCGGCTTGCAACTAATGAAAAACTGTTTTTT. Translated: CASSRLATNEKLFF.

The chain links TRBV18 to TRBJ2-1; D is undetermined. The length of the CDR3 is 13 residues. Germline V gene data show CDR1 as KGHSH and CDR2 as LQKENI. The V end lost 3 bases, the J end lost 9 bases, and 12 bases lay between the germline ends. CDR3 DNA: TGTGCCAGCTCACCCTATTTACAGCCTGAGCAGTTCTTC. As protein: CASSPYLQPEQFF.

This chain joins TRBV5-1 and TRBJ2-5; 11 nucleotides align to TRBD2. The germline V gene has CDR1 SGHRS and CDR2 YFSETQ. The CDR3 contains 15 residues. Germline trimming cut 4 bases from V and 10 bases from J; bases unmatched to any gene: 12. The CDR3 loop is CASSPSGLAALRQYF. CDR3 in DNA: TGCGCCAGCAGCCCCTCGGGACTAGCGGCTCTCCGCCAGTACTTC.

The chain joins TRBV15 to TRBJ2-1; D remains unclear. CDR1 LNHNV and CDR2 YYDKDF come from the germline V gene (reference sequence). The CDR3 has 16 amino acids. V was pared by 1 base and J by 3 bases, with 13 bases between. The CDR3: CATSRGVPVNYNEQFF. The CDR3 nucleotides are TGTGCCACCAGCAGAGGGGTTCCGGTCAACTACAATGAGCAGTTCTTC.

This sequence joins TRBV5-6 and TRBJ2-7; TRBD2 agrees at 11 bases. V was clipped by 4 bases and J by 3 bases; unmatched bases: 3. The CDR3 runs 14 residues. The germline CDR1 and CDR2 sequences are SGHDT and YYEEEE. The CDR3 bases are TGTGCCAGCAGCAAGGGGACTAGCGGCTACGAGCAGTACTTC. It codes for CASSKGTSGYEQYF.

J is TRBJ1-4 and V is TRBV21-1; the table's D call, TRBD1, has no DNA check behind it. TRBV21-1 is deemed a pseudogene. This CDR3 spans 15 amino acids. In DNA, the CDR3 is TGTGCCAGCAGCTTTCGCCGGGACAGGGACGAAAAACTGTTTTTT. Amino acids: CASSFRRDRDEKLFF.

The chain uses TRBV6-5 and TRBJ2-3, with 9 nucleotides matching TRBD1. The junction had 1 base not matched to a gene; V was cut back by 5 bases and J by 1 base. The CDR3 has 14 residues. Germline CDR1 MNHEY, CDR2 SVGAGI. CDR3 coding DNA: TGTGCCAGCAGTAGGACAGGGGGCACAGATACGCAGTATTTT. The encoded protein is CASSRTGGTDTQYF.

The chain recombines TRBV10-3 with TRBJ2-7, with D tentatively TRBD2 (7 bases). The CDR3 loop spans 15 amino acids. Trimming removed 0 bases from V and 6 bases from J, with 15 bases in between. Germline V gene sequence: CDR1 ENHRY, CDR2 SYGVKD. The CDR3 DNA is TGTGCCATCAGTGAGTCGAAGGGCGGGGGCGGCGAGCAGTACTTC. As protein: CAISESKGGGGEQYF.

The chain uses TRBV7-8 and TRBJ2-3; D perhaps matches TRBD1 (6 bases). V lost 3 bases and J lost 6, with 16 bases in between. The CDR3 extends over 15 amino acids. CDR1 and CDR2 from the germline V gene are SGHVS and FQNEAQ. The DNA for the CDR3 is TGTGCCAGCAGCTTCTATACAGGGTCCGGGGATACGCAGTATTTT. Protein sequence: CASSFYTGSGDTQYF.

The chain combines TRBV13 with TRBJ1-4; TRBD1 aligns across 7 bases. This CDR3 contains 13 residues. After removal of 6 bases from V and 5 bases from J, the junction contained 3 bases not matched to a gene. CDR1 is PRHDT and CDR2 is FYEKMQ in the germline V gene (reference sequence). The CDR3 nucleotides read TGTGCCAGCAGAGGGACAGTCAATGAAAAACTGTTTTTT. It is translated as CASRGTVNEKLFF.

This chain uses TRBV18 with TRBJ2-7; 10 bases align to TRBD2. CDR1 is KGHSH, CDR2 LQKENI, per germline. V shed 4 bases and J 5 bases; nucleotides not matched to a gene: 5. This CDR3 is 14 amino acids long. Here the CDR3 DNA reads TGTGCCAGCTCACGACCTAGCGGGGGCGACGAGCAGTACTTC. Residues: CASSRPSGGDEQYF.

This chain joins TRBV19 and TRBJ2-1, with 11 positions matching TRBD2. V lost 1 base to trimming and J lost 9 bases; unmatched junction nucleotides: 8. This CDR3 comprises 16 residues. Germline CDR1 is LNHDA and CDR2 is SQIVND (reference sequence). CDR3 amino acids: CASSIGSTSGSAEQFF. The CDR3 DNA follows: TGTGCCAGTAGTATAGGTAGCACTAGCGGGAGCGCTGAGCAGTTCTTC.

The chain uses TRBV15 and TRBJ2-5, with 10 bases lining up with TRBD1. Germline trimming cut 2 bases from V and 5 bases from J; bases unmatched to any gene: 8. This CDR3 contains 16 residues. The germline V gene has CDR1 LNHNV and CDR2 YYDKDF (reference sequence). For the CDR3, the DNA is TGTGCCACCAGCAGACCAAGGGACAGGGGTCTGGAGACCCAGTACTTC. This translates into CATSRPRDRGLETQYF.

There are a few counts of this clone. The chain joins TRBV7-9 to TRBJ1-1, with D unresolved. V was clipped by 5 bases and J by 0 bases, with 7 bases between them. Germline CDR1 reads SEHNR; CDR2 reads FQNEAQ (reference sequence). The CDR3 spans 13 residues. CDR3: CASSTTVNTEAFF. CDR3 DNA sequence: TGTGCCAGCAGCACGACCGTGAACACTGAAGCTTTCTTT.

This rearrangement joins TRBV19 to TRBJ1-5; D is possibly TRBD1 (5 bases). Looked up from germline, CDR1 is LNHDA and CDR2 is SQIVND (reference sequence). This CDR3 is built from 19 residues. Trimming took off 5 bases at V and 6 bases at J, with 29 bases between the two ends. The CDR3 reads CASSSPIQGTFEGIQPQHF. The DNA of the CDR3 is TGTGCCAGTAGTTCTCCGATCCAAGGGACTTTCGAAGGGATTCAGCCCCAGCATTTT.

The chain couples TRBV7-2 to TRBJ2-7, with D hard to call. V lost 2 bases and J lost 1, with 15 bases in between. The germline CDR1 and CDR2 sequences are SGHTA and FQGNSA. CDR3 length equals 16 residues. CDR3 in amino acids: CASSLMLSSVSYEQYF. Here the CDR3 DNA reads TGTGCCAGCAGCTTAATGCTCAGCTCCGTTTCCTACGAGCAGTACTTC. The full variable domain, rest sourced from reference TRBV7-2 and TRBJ2-7, is GAGVSQSPSNKVTEKGKDVELRCDPISGHTALYWYRQSLGQGLEFLIYFQGNSAPDKSGLPSDRFSAERTGGSVSTLTIQRTQQEDSAVYLCASSLMLSSVSYEQYFGPGTRLTVT.

The gene calls are TRBV11-2 and TRBJ2-3, with 9 positions matching TRBD1. V shed 2 bases and J 1 base; nucleotides not matched to a gene: 1. The CDR3 sequence is 15 residues long. Germline CDR1 is SGHAT and CDR2 is FQNNGV. In nucleotides, the CDR3 is TGTGCCAGCAGCTTAAGGGACAGGGGCACAGATACGCAGTATTTT. Protein: CASSLRDRGTDTQYF.

The V call is TRBV7-8, the J call TRBJ2-5; 10 bases match TRBD2. Germline lookup yields CDR1 SGHVS and CDR2 FQNEAQ. The J segment lost 2 bases and the V segment lost 2 bases, leaving 5 bases of the junction unmatched. This CDR3 contains 16 residues. The CDR3 nucleotides read TGTGCCAGCAGCTTAAATCCAGCGGGAGGGCAAGAGACCCAGTACTTC. Amino acids: CASSLNPAGGQETQYF.

The chain carries TRBV29-1 and TRBJ1-2; maybe TRBD1 (5 bases). CDR3 length: 11 amino acids. Between the trimmed V and J ends, which lost 8 bases and 8 bases, there was a span of 15 bases. The germline gives CDR1 SQVTM, CDR2 ANQGSEA. CDR3 in amino acids: CSLLGGKGYTF. The CDR3 nucleotides are TGCAGCCTCCTTGGGGGAAAAGGCTACACCTTC.

This rearrangement joins TRBV5-8 to TRBJ1-1; no definite D call. CDR3 length: 15 residues. The ends were cut back, 3 bases at V and 2 bases at J, with 14 bases in the middle. Germline V gene data show CDR1 as SGHTS and CDR2 as YDEGEE. The CDR3 DNA sequence: TGTGCCAGCAGCTCTGGCTTGACCAGCAACACTGAAGCTTTCTTT. Encoded protein: CASSSGLTSNTEAFF.

This chain connects TRBV19 to TRBJ2-1; 15 bases line up with TRBD2. Germline-derived CDR1 and CDR2 are LNHDA and SQIVND (reference sequence). There are 15 residues in the CDR3. J lost 7 bases, V lost 6 bases, and 4 bases had no gene match. The DNA of the CDR3 is TGTGCCAGTAGGTCCGGGACTAGCGGGAGGAATGAGCAGTTCTTC. It codes for CASRSGTSGRNEQFF.

This clone has only one observation. This chain joins TRBV28 and TRBJ1-2; D is unresolved. Germline V CDR1 and CDR2: MDHEN, SYDVKM. The CDR3 has 14 amino acids. The V end was cut by 6 bases, the J end by 11 bases, with 22 bases between. CDR3 sequence: CASRTTAGPPLYTF. CDR3 sequence (DNA): TGTGCCAGCAGAACGACCGCCGGACCTCCTCTATACACCTTC.

This sequence joins TRBV19 and TRBJ1-1; D might be TRBD1 (5 bases). There are 13 residues in the CDR3. The V end was cut by 7 bases, the J end by 3 bases, with 12 bases between. Germline loops: CDR1 LNHDA, CDR2 SQIVND (reference sequence). The CDR3 here is CASIGGWYTEAFF. CDR3 sequence (DNA): TGTGCCAGTATCGGGGGGTGGTACACTGAAGCTTTCTTT.

The chain employs TRBV28 and TRBJ2-2; D uncertain. V lost 2 bases, J lost 5 bases, and 12 bases lay in between. Germline CDR1 MDHEN, CDR2 SYDVKM. The CDR3 is 15 amino acids. CDR3 nucleotides: TGTGCCAGCAGTTTAGCGGCCACCGGGACCGGGGAGCTGTTTTTT. Protein product: CASSLAATGTGELFF.

The V gene is TRBV7-9, the J gene TRBJ1-2; TRBD1 agrees at 11 bases. The CDR3 extends over 14 amino acids. CDR1 SEHNR and CDR2 FQNEAQ come from the germline V gene (reference sequence). The junction had 3 bases not matched to a gene; V was cut back by 5 bases and J by 4 bases. The CDR3 DNA follows: TGTGCCAGCAGCCATGGGACAGGGGGCTATGGCTACACCTTC. It is translated as CASSHGTGGYGYTF.

This clone occurred a few times. The genes are TRBV19 and TRBJ2-7; TRBD1 agrees at 9 bases. The V gene's germline CDR1 is LNHDA and CDR2 SQIVND (reference sequence). The CDR3 is 14 amino acids. The ends lost 6 bases at V and 6 bases at J; junction bases unmatched: 9. DNA of the CDR3: TGTGCCAGTAGACCGGGACAGGGCTCGTCCGAGCAGTACTTC. Translation gives CASRPGQGSSEQYF.

The genes are TRBV7-9 and TRBJ2-3; perhaps TRBD1 as D (6 bases). The CDR3 has 11 amino acids. CDR1 is SEHNR, CDR2 FQNEAQ, per germline (reference sequence). Trimming took off 2 bases at V and 10 bases at J, with 7 bases between the two ends. CDR3 amino acids: CASSLKGAQYF. The DNA of the CDR3 is TGTGCCAGCAGCTTAAAGGGGGCGCAGTATTTT.

The J gene is TRBJ2-2, the V gene TRBV19; D might be TRBD1 (6 bases). Per germline, CDR1 LNHDA and CDR2 SQIVND (reference sequence). The V end was cut by 5 bases, the J end by 6 bases, with 16 bases between. The CDR3 loop spans 15 amino acids. The CDR3 nucleotides are TGTGCCAGTAGTCCCCCGGGACACATGCCCGGGGAGCTGTTTTTT. Its translation is CASSPPGHMPGELFF.

The V call is TRBV27, the J call TRBJ2-2, with no clear D. In germline, CDR1 is MNHEY, CDR2 SMNVEV (reference sequence). V was clipped by 5 bases and J by 5 bases, with 6 bases between them. This CDR3 has 12 amino acids. Here the CDR3 reads CASSLGTGELFF. As DNA, the CDR3 is TGTGCCAGCAGTCTGGGGACCGGGGAGCTGTTTTTT.

The gene calls are TRBV5-1 and TRBJ2-7, with TRBD1 as a possible D gene (5 bases). CDR3 length equals 14 residues. Germline lookup yields CDR1 SGHRS and CDR2 YFSETQ. Trimming removed 2 bases at V and 3 bases at J, with 12 bases between. CDR3 loop: CASSLMTAFYEQYF. CDR3 coding DNA: TGCGCCAGCAGCTTAATGACAGCCTTCTACGAGCAGTACTTC.